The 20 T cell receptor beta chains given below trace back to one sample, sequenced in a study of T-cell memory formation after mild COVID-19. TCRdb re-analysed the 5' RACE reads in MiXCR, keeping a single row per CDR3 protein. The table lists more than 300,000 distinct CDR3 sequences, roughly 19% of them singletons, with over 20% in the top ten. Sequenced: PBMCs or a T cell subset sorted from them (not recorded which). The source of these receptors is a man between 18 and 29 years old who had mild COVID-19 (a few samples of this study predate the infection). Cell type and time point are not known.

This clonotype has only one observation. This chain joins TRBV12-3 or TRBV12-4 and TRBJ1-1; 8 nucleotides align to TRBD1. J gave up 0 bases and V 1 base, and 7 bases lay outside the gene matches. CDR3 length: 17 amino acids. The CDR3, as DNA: TGTGCCAGCAGTTTAGGTCAGGGGGCCTACATGAACACTGAAGCTTTCTTT. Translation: CASSLGQGAYMNTEAFF.

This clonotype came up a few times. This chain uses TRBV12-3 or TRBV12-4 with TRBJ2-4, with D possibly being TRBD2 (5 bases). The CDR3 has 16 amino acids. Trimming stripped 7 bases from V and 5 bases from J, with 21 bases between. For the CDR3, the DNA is TGTGCCAGCAACTGGGAGTCCTCTCCCACCCAAAACATTCAGTACTTC. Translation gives CASNWESSPTQNIQYF.

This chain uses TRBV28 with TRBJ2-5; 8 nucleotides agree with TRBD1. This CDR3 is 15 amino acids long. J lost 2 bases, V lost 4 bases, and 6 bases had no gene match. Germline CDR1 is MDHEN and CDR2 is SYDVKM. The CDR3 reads CASSSDRDPQETQYF. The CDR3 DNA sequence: TGTGCCAGCAGTTCGGACAGGGATCCACAAGAGACCCAGTACTTC.

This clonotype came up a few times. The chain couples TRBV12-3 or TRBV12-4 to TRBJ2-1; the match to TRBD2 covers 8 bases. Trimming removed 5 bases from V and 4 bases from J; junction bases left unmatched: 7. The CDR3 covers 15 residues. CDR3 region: CASSPGVAGYNEQFF. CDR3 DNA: TGTGCCAGCAGTCCCGGTGTAGCGGGGTACAATGAGCAGTTCTTC.

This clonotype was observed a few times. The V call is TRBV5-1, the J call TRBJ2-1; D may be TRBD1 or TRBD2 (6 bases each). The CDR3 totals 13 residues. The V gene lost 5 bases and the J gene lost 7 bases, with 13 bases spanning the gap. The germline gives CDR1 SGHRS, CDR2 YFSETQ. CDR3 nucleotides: TGCGCCAGCAGTCCCCGGAGGGGGAATGAGCAGTTCTTC. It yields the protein CASSPRRGNEQFF. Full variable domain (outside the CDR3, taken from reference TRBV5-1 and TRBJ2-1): KAGVTQTPRYLIKTRGQQVTLSCSPISGHRSVSWYQQTPGQGLQFLFEYFSETQRNKGNFPGRFSGRQFSNSRSEMNVSTLELGDSALYLCASSPRRGNEQFFGPGTRLTVL.

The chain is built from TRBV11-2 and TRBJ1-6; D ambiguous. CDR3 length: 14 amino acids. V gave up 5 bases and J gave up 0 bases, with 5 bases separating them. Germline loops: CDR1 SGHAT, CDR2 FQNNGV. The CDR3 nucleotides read TGTGCCAGCAGCAACCCCTCCTATAATTCACCCCTCCACTTT. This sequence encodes CASSNPSYNSPLHF.

This CDR3 reads CASSLGGVGNIQYF. In nucleotides, the CDR3 is TGTGCCAGCAGCTTGGGCGGGGTGGGAAACATTCAGTACTTC. This rearrangement joins TRBV5-4 to TRBJ2-4, with D possibly being TRBD2 (6 bases). Germline CDR1 SGHNT, CDR2 YYREEE (reference sequence). V was pared by 0 bases and J by 6 bases, with 10 bases between. The CDR3 covers 14 residues.

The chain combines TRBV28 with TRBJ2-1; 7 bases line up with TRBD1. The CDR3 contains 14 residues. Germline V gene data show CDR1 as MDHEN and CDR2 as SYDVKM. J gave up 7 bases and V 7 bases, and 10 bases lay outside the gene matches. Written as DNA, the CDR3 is TGTGCCAGCACCAGGTCAGGGGGAAGAAATGAGCAGTTCTTC. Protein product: CASTRSGGRNEQFF.

The CDR3 DNA sequence: TGTGCCAGCACCGGATCGGGACAGGGGGCCCATGAGCAGTTCTTC. Residues: CASTGSGQGAHEQFF. The chain couples TRBV28 to TRBJ2-1; TRBD1 aligns across 12 bases. CDR1 is MDHEN and CDR2 is SYDVKM in the germline V gene. The CDR3 extends over 15 amino acids. V gave up 7 bases and J gave up 8 bases; unmatched junction bases: 9.

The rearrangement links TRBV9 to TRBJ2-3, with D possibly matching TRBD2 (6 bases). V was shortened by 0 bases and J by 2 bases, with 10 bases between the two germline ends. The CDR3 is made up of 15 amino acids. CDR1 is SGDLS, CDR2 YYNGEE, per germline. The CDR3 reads CASSVESGVTDTQYF. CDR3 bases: TGTGCCAGCAGCGTAGAATCGGGGGTCACAGATACGCAGTATTTT.

The CDR3 is CASSRVPETQYF. For the CDR3, the DNA is TGTGCCAGCAGCCGGGTCCCCGAGACCCAGTACTTC. The chain couples TRBV7-9 to TRBJ2-5; the D is unclear. Trimming stripped 5 bases from V and 5 bases from J, with 9 bases between. Per the germline V gene, CDR1 is SEHNR and CDR2 is FQNEAQ (reference sequence). The CDR3 spans 12 residues.

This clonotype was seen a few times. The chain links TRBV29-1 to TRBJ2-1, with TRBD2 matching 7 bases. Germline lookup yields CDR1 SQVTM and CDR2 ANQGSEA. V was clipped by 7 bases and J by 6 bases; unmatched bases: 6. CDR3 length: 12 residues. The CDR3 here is CSGGLNFNEQFF. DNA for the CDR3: TGCAGCGGGGGACTAAACTTCAATGAGCAGTTCTTC.

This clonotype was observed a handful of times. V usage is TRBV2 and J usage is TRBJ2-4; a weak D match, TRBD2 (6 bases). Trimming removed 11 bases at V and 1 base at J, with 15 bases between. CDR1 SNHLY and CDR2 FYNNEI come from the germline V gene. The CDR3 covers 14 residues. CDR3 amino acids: CALRGLTAKNIQYF. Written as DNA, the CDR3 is TGTGCCCTTAGGGGACTGACTGCCAAAAACATTCAGTACTTC.

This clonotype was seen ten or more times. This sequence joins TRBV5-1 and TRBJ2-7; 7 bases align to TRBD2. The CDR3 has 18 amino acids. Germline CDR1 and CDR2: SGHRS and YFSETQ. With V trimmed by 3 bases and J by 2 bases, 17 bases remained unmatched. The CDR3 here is CASSSSPGGRSTAYEQYF. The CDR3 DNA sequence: TGCGCCAGCAGCTCATCGCCAGGCGGGAGAAGTACGGCCTACGAGCAGTACTTC.

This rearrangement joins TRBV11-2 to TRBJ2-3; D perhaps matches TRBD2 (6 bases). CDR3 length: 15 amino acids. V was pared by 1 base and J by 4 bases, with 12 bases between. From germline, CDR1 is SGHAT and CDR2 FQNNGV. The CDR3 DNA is TGTGCCAGCAGCTTAGTCGGGAGAGCCCCAGATACGCAGTATTTT. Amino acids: CASSLVGRAPDTQYF.

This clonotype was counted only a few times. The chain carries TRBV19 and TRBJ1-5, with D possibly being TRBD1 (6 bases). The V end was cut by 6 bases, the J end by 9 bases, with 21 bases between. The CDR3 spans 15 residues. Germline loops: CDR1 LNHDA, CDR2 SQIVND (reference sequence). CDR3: CASSPSGTRLSPQHF. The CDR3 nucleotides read TGTGCCAGTAGCCCCTCCGGGACAAGGCTTTCGCCCCAGCATTTT.

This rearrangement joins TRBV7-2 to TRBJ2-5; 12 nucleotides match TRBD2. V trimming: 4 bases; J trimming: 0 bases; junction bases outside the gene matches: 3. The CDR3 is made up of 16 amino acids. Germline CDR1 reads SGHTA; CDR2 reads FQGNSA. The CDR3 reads CASSSTSGGYQETQYF. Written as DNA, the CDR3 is TGTGCCAGCAGCTCTACTAGCGGGGGGTACCAAGAGACCCAGTACTTC.

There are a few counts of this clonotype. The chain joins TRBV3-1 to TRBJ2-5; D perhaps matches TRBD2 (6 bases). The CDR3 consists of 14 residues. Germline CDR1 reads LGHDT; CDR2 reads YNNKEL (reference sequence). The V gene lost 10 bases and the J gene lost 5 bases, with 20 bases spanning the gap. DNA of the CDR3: TGTGCCACCTGTCAATCGGAGGGCAGCGAGACCCAGTACTTC. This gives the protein CATCQSEGSETQYF.

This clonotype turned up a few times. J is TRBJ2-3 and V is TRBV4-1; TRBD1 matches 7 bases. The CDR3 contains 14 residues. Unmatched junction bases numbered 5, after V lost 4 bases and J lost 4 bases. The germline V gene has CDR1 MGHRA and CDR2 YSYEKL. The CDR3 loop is CASSRDQGADTQYF. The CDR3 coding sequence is TGCGCCAGCAGCCGAGACCAGGGGGCAGATACGCAGTATTTT.

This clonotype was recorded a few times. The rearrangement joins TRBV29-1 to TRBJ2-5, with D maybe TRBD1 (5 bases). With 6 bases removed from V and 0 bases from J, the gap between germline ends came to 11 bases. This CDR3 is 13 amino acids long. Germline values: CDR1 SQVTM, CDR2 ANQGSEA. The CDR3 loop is CSVALQDQETQYF. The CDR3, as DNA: TGCAGCGTGGCCCTACAGGACCAAGAGACCCAGTACTTC. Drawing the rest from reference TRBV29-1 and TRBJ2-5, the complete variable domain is SAVISQKPSRDICQRGTSLTIQCQVDSQVTMMFWYRQQPGQSLTLIATANQGSEATYESGFVIDKFPISRPNLTFSTLTVSNMSPEDSSIYLCSVALQDQETQYFGPGTRLLVL.